This T cell receptor beta chain was sequenced in a study of beta chain features in type 1 diabetes. Study findings and constraints: Fewer junction insertions and more nucleotide deletions appeared in type 1 diabetes patients. Type 1 diabetes patients showed a moderate but significant shortening of TCRB CDR3s in all four CD4+ subsets.

Every isolated RNA sample was fully reverse transcribed, so sequencing captured expressed TCRB transcripts. Using immunoSEQ multiplex PCR, the repertoire was profiled, and TCRdb retains in-frame clones only, with some absent. Of fewer than 200,000 clones listed, 9% to 12% are singletons. Sorting of CD4+ naive, central memory, regulatory and stem cell-like memory cells was performed via CD45RO/CCR7/CD25/CD127/CD95/CD27. CDR1 is SGHTA and CDR2 is FQGNSA in the germline V gene. Trimming took off 2 bases at V and 4 bases at J, with 11 bases between the two ends. CDR3 size: 15 residues. This clone was seen only a few times. What it recognizes is unknown.

The sequencing input was central memory CD4+ T cells from blood. The gene calls are TRBV7-2 and TRBJ2-2; perhaps TRBD1 as D (5 bases). The TCR sequence derives from a man younger than 45 with type 1 diabetes. The CDR3 nucleotides read TGTGCCAGCAGCTTACAGGGCGCAACCACCGGGGAGCTGTTTTTT. Protein product: CASSLQGATTGELFF.